The clone carrying this T cell receptor beta chain was seen only a few times. Its specificity is unknown. Presence of unique molecular identifiers characterized the TCR beta cDNA libraries. MiXCR was run by TCRdb on the PCR reads, yielding one entry per CDR3 protein. The data contain 650,000 to 900,000 distinct CDR3 sequences, 46% of them singletons. The data stem from a study of post-analysis software for immune sequencing data. The CDR3 loop spans 13 amino acids. Looked up from germline, CDR1 is LGHNA and CDR2 is YSLEER. The V gene lost 2 bases and the J gene lost 3 bases, with 8 bases spanning the gap. General study results and limits: Comparison of patients with controls showed five TRBV segments more frequent in patients, TRBV5-6, TRBV5-1 and TRBV20-1 among them.

Sequencing was performed on blood. The clonotype was recovered from a girl aged 10 to 17 with multiple sclerosis. The chain uses TRBV4-3 and TRBJ2-7; D not resolved. CDR3 DNA sequence: TGCGCCAGCAGCCAATGGCCGAACTACGAGCAGTACTTC. Protein product: CASSQWPNYEQYF.